A selection of T cell receptor beta chains follows, all from one sample in a study of T cells in localized non-small cell lung cancer. Here immunoSEQ multiplex PCR was the method, and the copy in TCRdb shows in-frame clones only, minus some. The sample includes over 8,500 clones, roughly nine tenths of them seen just once. The sample was peripheral blood, taken before any cancer treatment. The receptors originated from a woman between 35 and 70 years old with stage I squamous cell lung carcinoma. The CDR3 runs from the conserved cysteine through the conserved F or W. D genes are given only for firm matches. Expanded clones get a size class; other rows say once, few or many, or leave the size out.

D gene,J gene,V gene,clone size,CDR3 protein,CDR3 DNA
-,TRBJ1-4,TRBV19,once,CASSDVAREKLFF,TGTGCCAGTAGTGATGTGGCCAGGGAAAAACTGTTTTTT
TRBD1,TRBJ1-1,TRBV6-5,-,CASSWGQVNTEAFF,TGTGCCAGCAGTTGGGGACAGGTTAACACTGAAGCTTTCTTT
-,TRBJ2-6,TRBV9,-,CASSAWGPGANVLTF,TGTGCCAGCAGCGCGTGGGGGCCTGGGGCCAACGTCCTGACTTTC
-,TRBJ1-5,TRBV4-2,-,CASSQDLSNQPQHF,TGTGCCAGCAGCCAAGACTTAAGCAATCAGCCCCAGCATTTT
-,TRBJ2-7,TRBV28,once,CASSLRILGSYEQYF,TGTGCCAGCAGTTTACGAATTCTCGGGTCCTACGAGCAGTACTTC
-,TRBJ2-7,TRBV5-1,once,CASSSKIEQYF,TGCGCCAGCAGCTCAAAAATCGAGCAGTACTTC
-,TRBJ1-6,TRBV30,-,CAWSSENSPLHF,TGTGCCTGGAGTAGTGAAAATTCACCCCTCCACTTT
TRBD2,TRBJ2-2,TRBV4-1,-,CASSQDLAGGPTGELFF,TGCGCCAGCAGCCAAGATCTAGCGGGGGGGCCTACCGGGGAGCTGTTTTTT
TRBD2,TRBJ2-7,TRBV11-3,-,CASSLVSSGSYEQYF,TGTGCCAGCAGCTTAGTGAGTAGCGGGTCCTACGAGCAGTACTTC
TRBD1,TRBJ1-2,TRBV30,once,CAWGRDRPYGYTF,TGTGCCTGGGGAAGGGACAGACCCTATGGCTACACCTTC
-,TRBJ1-4,TRBV30,-,CAWSVIVREDEKLFF,TGTGCCTGGAGTGTTATTGTCAGGGAAGATGAAAAACTGTTTTTT
-,TRBJ2-1,TRBV29-1,-,CSVHGSSYNEQFF,TGCAGCGTTCATGGGAGCTCCTACAATGAGCAGTTCTTC
-,TRBJ1-6,TRBV30,-,CAWRTRGNNSPLHF,TGTGCCTGGAGGACGCGGGGGAATAATTCACCCCTCCACTTT
-,TRBJ1-1,TRBV7-9,-,CASSLSTPLNTEAFF,TGTGCCAGCAGCTTAAGTACACCACTTAACACTGAAGCTTTCTTT
-,TRBJ2-4,TRBV4-2,-,CASSQENRNIQYF,TGTGCCAGCAGCCAAGAGAACAGAAACATTCAGTACTTC
-,TRBJ1-2,TRBV7-6,-,CASSLAGQGFGYTF,TGTGCCAGCAGCTTAGCAGGCCAGGGTTTTGGCTACACCTTC
-,TRBJ1-2,TRBV11-2,-,CASSRSTGTYGYTF,TGTGCCAGCAGCCGTTCAACAGGGACCTATGGCTACACCTTC
-,TRBJ2-3,TRBV11-3,-,CASSPNTDTQYF,TGTGCCAGCAGCCCCAACACAGATACGCAGTATTTT
TRBD2,TRBJ2-3,TRBV29-1,-,CSGLASGGHTDTQYF,TGCAGCGGTTTAGCTAGCGGGGGCCACACAGATACGCAGTATTTT
TRBD1,TRBJ2-5,TRBV14,-,CASSHPDRQETQYF,TGTGCCAGCAGCCATCCGGACAGGCAAGAGACCCAGTACTTC
-,TRBJ2-5,TRBV15,-,CATSMLKTGKETQYF,TGTGCCACCAGCATGCTAAAAACAGGGAAAGAGACCCAGTACTTC
TRBD2,TRBJ2-1,TRBV30,-,CAWSGGLAANNEQFF,TGTGCCTGGAGTGGAGGACTAGCGGCAAACAATGAGCAGTTCTTC
TRBD2,TRBJ2-1,TRBV7-9,-,CASSAPWASGDNEQFF,TGTGCCAGCAGCGCGCCGTGGGCTAGCGGCGACAATGAGCAGTTCTTC
-,TRBJ1-1,TRBV9,once,CASSVGVGAFEAFF,TGTGCCAGCAGCGTAGGTGTAGGGGCATTTGAAGCTTTCTTT